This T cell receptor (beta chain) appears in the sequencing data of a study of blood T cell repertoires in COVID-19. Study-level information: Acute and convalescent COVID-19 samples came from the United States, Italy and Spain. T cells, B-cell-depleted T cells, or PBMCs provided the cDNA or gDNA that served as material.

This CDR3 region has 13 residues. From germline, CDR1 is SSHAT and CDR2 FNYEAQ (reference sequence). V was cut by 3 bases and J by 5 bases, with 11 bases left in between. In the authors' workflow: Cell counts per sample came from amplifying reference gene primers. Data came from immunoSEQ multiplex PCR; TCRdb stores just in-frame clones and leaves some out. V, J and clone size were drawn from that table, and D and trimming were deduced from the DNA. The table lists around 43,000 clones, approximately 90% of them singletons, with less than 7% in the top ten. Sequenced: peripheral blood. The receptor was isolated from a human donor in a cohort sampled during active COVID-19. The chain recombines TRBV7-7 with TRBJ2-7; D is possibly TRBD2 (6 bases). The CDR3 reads CASSFRTGDEQYF. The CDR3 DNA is TGTGCCAGCAGCTTTCGGACGGGGGACGAGCAGTACTTC.